The TCR beta chain under discussion was sequenced for a study of cytomegalovirus exposure and HLA in healthy donors. Overall study: Previous work identified some 120 million unique TCR beta sequences from around 180 million T cells. Early released data had around 88 million unique TCRs, all coming from HLA-typed donors.

Points from the study as a whole: Further analysis was carried out later, and it showed several of the most significant clusters appearing linked to common viral pathogens. Across donors, sequencing depth was assumed by presence/absence analyses to be roughly uniform.

As concerns this clone: Its antigen remains unknown.

CDR3 length equals 15 residues. Trimming removed 7 bases at V and 0 bases at J, with 18 bases between. Germline loops: CDR1 SQVTM, CDR2 ANQGSEA. In the PCR, 60 Vbeta and 13 Jbeta primers were used. Sequencing used immunoSEQ multiplex PCR; TCRdb keeps in-frame clones, though not all of them. The table includes around 100,000 clones, around 64% detected once. The chain carries TRBV29-1 and TRBJ1-1; the D gene is possibly TRBD1 (5 bases). The receptor comes from a man aged 25 to 40 in good health and CMV-seronegative. The sequenced sample was PBMCs. CDR3 loop: CSGTTVTTMNTEAFF. For the CDR3, the DNA is TGCAGCGGGACGACAGTAACCACGATGAACACTGAAGCTTTCTTT.